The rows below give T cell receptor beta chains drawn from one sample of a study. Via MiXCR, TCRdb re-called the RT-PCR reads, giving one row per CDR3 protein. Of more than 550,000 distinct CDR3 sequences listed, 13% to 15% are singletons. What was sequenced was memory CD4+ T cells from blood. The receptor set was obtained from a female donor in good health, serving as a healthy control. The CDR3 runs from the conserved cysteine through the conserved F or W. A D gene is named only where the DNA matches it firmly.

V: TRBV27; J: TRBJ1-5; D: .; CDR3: CASSPLGAEGQPQHF
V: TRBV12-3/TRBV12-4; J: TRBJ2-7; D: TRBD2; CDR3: CASSVGTSGSYEQYF
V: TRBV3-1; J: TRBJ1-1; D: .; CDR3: CASSQDWEGTTEAFF
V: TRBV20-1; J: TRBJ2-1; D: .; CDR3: CSAKPLGMLYNEQFF
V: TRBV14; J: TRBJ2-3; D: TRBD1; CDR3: CASIQFTGGTQYF
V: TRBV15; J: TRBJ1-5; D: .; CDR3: CATSPQREQPQHF
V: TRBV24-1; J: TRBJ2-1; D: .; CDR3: CATSDARGAADEQFF
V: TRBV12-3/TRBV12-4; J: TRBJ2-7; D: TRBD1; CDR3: CASSNWDRAYEQYF
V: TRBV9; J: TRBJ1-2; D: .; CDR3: CASSVGAGLGYTF
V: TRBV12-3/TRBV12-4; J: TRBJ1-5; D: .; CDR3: CASSLTYSNQPQHF
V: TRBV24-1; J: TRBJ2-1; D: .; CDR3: CATGDPGSYNEQFF
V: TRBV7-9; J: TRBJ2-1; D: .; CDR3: CASSLVPLGGVTF
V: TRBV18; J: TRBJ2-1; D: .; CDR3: CASSPQVPVLGYNEQFF
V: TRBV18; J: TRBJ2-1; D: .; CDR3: CASSPHKGLDEQFF
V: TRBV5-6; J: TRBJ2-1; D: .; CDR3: CASSVQDNEQFF
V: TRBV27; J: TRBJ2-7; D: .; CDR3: CASSRDSGWGGYEQYF
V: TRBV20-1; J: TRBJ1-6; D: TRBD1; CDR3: CTGWQGGSPLHF
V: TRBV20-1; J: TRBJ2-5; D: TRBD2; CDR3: CSAKRPGGQETQYF
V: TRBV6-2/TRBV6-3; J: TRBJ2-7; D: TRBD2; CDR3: CASQPFGAGVYEQYF
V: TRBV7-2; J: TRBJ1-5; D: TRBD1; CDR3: CASSPQGSGYNQPQHF
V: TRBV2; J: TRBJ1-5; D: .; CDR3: CASSGTGSGQPQHF
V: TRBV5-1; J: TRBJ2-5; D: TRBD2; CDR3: CASSLTTSGSETQYF
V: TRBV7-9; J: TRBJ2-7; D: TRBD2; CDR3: CASSLSRAGDYEQYF
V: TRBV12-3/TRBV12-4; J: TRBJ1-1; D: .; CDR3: CASSLRGAEPFF
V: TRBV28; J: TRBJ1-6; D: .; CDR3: CASRAGPGNSPLHF
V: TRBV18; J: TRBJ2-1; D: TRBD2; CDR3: CASSPPSGWRDEQFF
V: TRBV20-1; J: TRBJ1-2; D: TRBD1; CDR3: CSVQGGNYGYTF
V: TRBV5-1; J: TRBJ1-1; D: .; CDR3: CASSLQGSQNTEAFF
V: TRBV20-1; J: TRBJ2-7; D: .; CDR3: CSAPQQGSSYEQYF
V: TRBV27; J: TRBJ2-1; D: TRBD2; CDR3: CASSSGLADSYNEQFF
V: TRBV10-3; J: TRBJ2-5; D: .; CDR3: CAISPQGHGQETQYF
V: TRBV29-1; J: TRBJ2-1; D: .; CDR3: CSVGGRSYNEQFF
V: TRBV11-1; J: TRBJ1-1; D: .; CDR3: CASSSGGYGNTEAFF
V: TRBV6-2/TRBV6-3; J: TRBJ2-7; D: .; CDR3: CASSYGGLGGQYF
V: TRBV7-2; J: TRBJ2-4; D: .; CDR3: CASSLGVSKNIQYF
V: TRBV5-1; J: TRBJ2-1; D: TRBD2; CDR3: CASSLVGGGKTHNEQFF
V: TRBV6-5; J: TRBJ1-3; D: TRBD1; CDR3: CASSYSMPGQGNTIYF
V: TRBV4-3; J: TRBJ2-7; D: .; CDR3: CASSQQLGSEEAYEQYF
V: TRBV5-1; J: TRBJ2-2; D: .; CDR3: CASSLSPGGELFF
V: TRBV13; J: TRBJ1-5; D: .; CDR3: CASSQGRGGAGEGPQHF
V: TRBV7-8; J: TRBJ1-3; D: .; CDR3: CASRPTVDSSGNTIYF
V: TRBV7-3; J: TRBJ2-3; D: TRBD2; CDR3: CASSLTASGVSTDTQYF
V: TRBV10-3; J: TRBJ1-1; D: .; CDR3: CAISNDQNTEAFF
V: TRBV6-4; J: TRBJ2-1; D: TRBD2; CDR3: CASSRGGSLDEQFF
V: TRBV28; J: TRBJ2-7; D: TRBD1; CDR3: CASREALQGVGYEQYF
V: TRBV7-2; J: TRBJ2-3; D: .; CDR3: CASSLVPWDTQYF
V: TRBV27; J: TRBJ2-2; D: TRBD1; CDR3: CASSPGTARTGELFF
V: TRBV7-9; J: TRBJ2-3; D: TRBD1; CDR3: CASSLAGQGAADTQYF
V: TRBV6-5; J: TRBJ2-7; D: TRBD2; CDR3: CASSYSELADYEQYF
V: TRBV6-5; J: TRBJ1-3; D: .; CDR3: CASTADSSGNTIYF
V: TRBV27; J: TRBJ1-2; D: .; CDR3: CASMAQGRYGYTF
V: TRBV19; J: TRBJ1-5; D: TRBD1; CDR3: CASSISDRGNQPQHF
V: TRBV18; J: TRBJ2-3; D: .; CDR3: CASSPNFKDTQYF
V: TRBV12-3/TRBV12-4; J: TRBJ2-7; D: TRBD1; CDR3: CASSRTGPEQYF